This TCR beta chain was recovered during a study of T cells in Graves' hyperthyroidism and ophthalmopathy. Study summary: Any treatment followed the collection of peripheral blood at initial diagnosis. Study conclusions and caveats: Model output signaled ophthalmopathy a median around 6.9 months ahead of onset.

TCR beta CDR3 regions were amplified from RNA. Primed by the HTBI set, a first-round RT-PCR was run on the TCR CDR3. In TCRdb, the multiplex PCR reads were re-called with MiXCR into one record per CDR3 protein. The table includes around 370,000 distinct CDR3 sequences, about a fifth detected once. Ten or more counts support this clonotype. Its antigen is currently unknown. The CDR3 runs to 15 residues. CDR1 and CDR2 (germline): SGHRS, YFSETQ. The junction had 5 bases not matched to a gene; V was cut back by 4 bases and J by 7 bases. Fresh peripheral blood, roughly 9.6 ml, was the source of the PBMCs. The specimen sequenced was blood. The rearrangement uses TRBV5-1 and TRBJ1-6; TRBD1 matches 10 bases. The sequence derives from a man between 18 and 29 years old with Graves' ophthalmopathy. In DNA, the CDR3 is TGCGCCAGCAGCCAGAAGGGACAGGGGAATTCACCCCTCCACTTT. Translated, it gives CASSQKGQGNSPLHF.